The clone carrying this T cell receptor beta chain has at least ten counts. Together with a sample-barcoded 5' primer, a J-beta primer mix was included in a second PCR lasting roughly 7 to 11 cycles. TCRdb re-derived calls from the 5' RACE reads in MiXCR, one entry per CDR3 protein. The sample holds fewer than 1,200,000 distinct CDR3 sequences; approximately 25% are singletons and the top ten take 0.75%. The data belong to a study of blood T cells in healthy people across ages. The V end lost 2 bases, the J end lost 7 bases, and 9 bases lay between the germline ends. Germline CDR1 MDHEN, CDR2 SYDVKM. The CDR3 covers 12 residues. These same records also appear under a second study, on T cells of mothers and their children.

This TCR was sampled from a girl aged 2 to 9 in good health. The V gene is TRBV28, the J gene TRBJ2-7; D is possibly TRBD1 (5 bases). The sequenced material came from blood. As DNA, the CDR3 is TGTGCCAGCAGTTTAGACAGCCATGAGCAGTACTTC. Translated, it gives CASSLDSHEQYF.